This entry lists 6 T cell receptor beta chains sequenced from one sample in a study of a mutant IDH1 vaccine in newly diagnosed glioma. TCRdb's copy holds only in-frame clones and misses some; the assay was immunoSEQ multiplex PCR. The sample consists of about 92,000 clones, about 83% of them appearing once. The time point was: baseline, week 1 (first vaccination visit). The treatment denotes: pre-vaccination baseline after standard-of-care therapy. The source was PBMCs, collected from a glioma patient treated with radiotherapy, temozolomide or both. The receptors were sampled from a woman in her forties or fifties with glioma.

There are a few counts of this clone. This chain joins TRBV6-6 and TRBJ1-1; maybe TRBD1 (5 bases). This CDR3 is 16 amino acids long. Germline V CDR1 and CDR2: MNHNY, SVGAGI (reference sequence). Between the trimmed V and J ends, which lost 0 bases and 1 base, there was a span of 12 bases. This CDR3 is CASSYSRTLENTEAFF. In nucleotides, the CDR3 is TGTGCCAGCAGTTACTCGAGGACATTGGAGAACACTGAAGCTTTCTTT.

This sequence joins TRBV7-3 and TRBJ1-6; D gene ambiguous. In germline, CDR1 is SGHTA, CDR2 FQGTGA. The V gene lost 5 bases and the J gene lost 9 bases, with 11 bases spanning the gap. CDR3 size: 13 residues. Written as DNA, the CDR3 is TGTGCCAGCAGCCCAAACGGACGTTCACCCCTCCACTTT. Amino acid sequence: CASSPNGRSPLHF.

This sequence joins TRBV19 and TRBJ1-2, with 7 bases matching TRBD1. V was pared by 4 bases and J by 6 bases, with 11 bases of the junction left unmatched. The CDR3 has 15 residues. Per the germline V gene, CDR1 is LNHDA and CDR2 is SQIVND (reference sequence). CDR3 amino acids: CASSKVVGGQNGYTF. The CDR3 DNA sequence: TGTGCCAGTAGTAAGGTTGTAGGGGGCCAGAATGGCTACACCTTC. Drawing the rest from reference TRBV19 and TRBJ1-2, the complete variable domain is DGGITQSPKYLFRKEGQNVTLSCEQNLNHDAMYWYRQDPGQGLRLIYYSQIVNDFQKGDIAEGYSVSREKKESFPLTVTSAQKNPTAFYLCASSKVVGGQNGYTFGSGTRLTVV.

The chain couples TRBV6-1 to TRBJ1-1; D remains ambiguous. The germline V gene encodes CDR1 MNHNS and CDR2 SASEGT. The CDR3 consists of 14 residues. V was pared by 2 bases and J by 1 base, with 8 bases between. CDR3: CASSEPGRNTEAFF. The CDR3 DNA is TGTGCCAGCAGTGAACCCGGAAGGAACACTGAAGCTTTCTTT.

This chain connects TRBV5-1 to TRBJ1-4, with D tentatively TRBD1 (5 bases). V was shortened by 3 bases and J by 0 bases, with 9 bases between the two germline ends. Germline CDR1 and CDR2: SGHRS and YFSETQ. This CDR3 is built from 15 residues. The CDR3 region has the DNA TGCGCCAGCAGCTCTTTGACAGCAACTAATGAAAAACTGTTTTTT. It translates to CASSSLTATNEKLFF.

This rearrangement joins TRBV28 to TRBJ1-1; tentatively, D is TRBD1 (5 bases). The CDR3 is 13 residues long. V was clipped by 7 bases and J by 4 bases, with 13 bases between them. Per germline, CDR1 MDHEN and CDR2 SYDVKM. The CDR3 loop is CASKAGKFTEAFF. As DNA, the CDR3 is TGTGCCAGCAAGGCAGGGAAGTTCACTGAAGCTTTCTTT. The variable domain in full, completed from reference TRBV28 and TRBJ1-1, reads DVKVTQSSRYLVKRTGEKVFLECVQDMDHENMFWYRQDPGLGLRLIYFSYDVKMKEKGDIPEGYSVSREKKERFSLILESASTNQTSMYLCASKAGKFTEAFFGQGTRLTVV.